This TCR beta chain appears in the sequencing data of a study of T cells in Graves' hyperthyroidism and ophthalmopathy. Diagnoses were made from clinical symptoms, serum measures (thyroxine and TRAb), thyroid ultrasound and orbital computed tomography. Whole-study results and caveats: Progression to ophthalmopathy was predicted a median of roughly 6.5 months early.

This clonotype was seen ten or more times. What it recognizes is unknown. Amplified TCR beta CDR3 regions derived from RNA transcripts. The TCR CDR3 was amplified in a first-round RT-PCR using the HTBI primer set. TCRdb processed the multiplex PCR reads anew with MiXCR; each CDR3 protein has one entry. The sample lists more than 350,000 distinct CDR3 sequences, more than 13% occurring once. This TCR was recovered from a woman under 40 with Graves' hyperthyroidism. Material: blood.

The CDR3 spells CSARRQSGGETQYF. The CDR3 DNA is TGCAGTGCTAGGCGACAGTCTGGAGGGGAGACCCAGTACTTC. The V call is TRBV20-1, the J call TRBJ2-5, with D possibly matching TRBD2 (6 bases). CDR1 is DFQATT and CDR2 is SNEGSKA in the germline V gene (reference sequence). The CDR3 spans 14 residues. With 3 bases removed from V and 5 bases from J, the gap between germline ends came to 16 bases.